This T cell receptor (beta chain) was profiled in a study of blood T cell repertoires in COVID-19. Background on the study: There were acute and convalescent COVID-19 samples, and they came from the United States, Italy and Spain. The cDNA or gDNA used as material had been derived from T cells, B-cell-depleted T cells, or PBMCs.

Methods used by the authors: How many nucleated cells were present was estimated from reference gene primer amplification. Profiling relied on immunoSEQ multiplex PCR, and the TCRdb table lists in-frame clones only, not all of them. D and trimming come from the DNA, and the V and J calls and clone size come from that table. Here the sample spans 65,000 or so clones, 65% to 85% being singletons. The CDR3 length is 16 residues. Deletions cut 0 bases from V and 3 bases from J, with 12 bases between. The germline gives CDR1 LGHNT, CDR2 FRNRAP. The receptor was derived from a human donor in a cohort sampled during active COVID-19. Sample: peripheral blood. The gene calls are TRBV12-5 and TRBJ1-3; D is uncertain. The CDR3 sequence: CASGLVPGVLGNTIYF. In DNA form, the CDR3 reads TGTGCTAGTGGTTTGGTACCCGGGGTACTTGGAAACACCATATATTTT.